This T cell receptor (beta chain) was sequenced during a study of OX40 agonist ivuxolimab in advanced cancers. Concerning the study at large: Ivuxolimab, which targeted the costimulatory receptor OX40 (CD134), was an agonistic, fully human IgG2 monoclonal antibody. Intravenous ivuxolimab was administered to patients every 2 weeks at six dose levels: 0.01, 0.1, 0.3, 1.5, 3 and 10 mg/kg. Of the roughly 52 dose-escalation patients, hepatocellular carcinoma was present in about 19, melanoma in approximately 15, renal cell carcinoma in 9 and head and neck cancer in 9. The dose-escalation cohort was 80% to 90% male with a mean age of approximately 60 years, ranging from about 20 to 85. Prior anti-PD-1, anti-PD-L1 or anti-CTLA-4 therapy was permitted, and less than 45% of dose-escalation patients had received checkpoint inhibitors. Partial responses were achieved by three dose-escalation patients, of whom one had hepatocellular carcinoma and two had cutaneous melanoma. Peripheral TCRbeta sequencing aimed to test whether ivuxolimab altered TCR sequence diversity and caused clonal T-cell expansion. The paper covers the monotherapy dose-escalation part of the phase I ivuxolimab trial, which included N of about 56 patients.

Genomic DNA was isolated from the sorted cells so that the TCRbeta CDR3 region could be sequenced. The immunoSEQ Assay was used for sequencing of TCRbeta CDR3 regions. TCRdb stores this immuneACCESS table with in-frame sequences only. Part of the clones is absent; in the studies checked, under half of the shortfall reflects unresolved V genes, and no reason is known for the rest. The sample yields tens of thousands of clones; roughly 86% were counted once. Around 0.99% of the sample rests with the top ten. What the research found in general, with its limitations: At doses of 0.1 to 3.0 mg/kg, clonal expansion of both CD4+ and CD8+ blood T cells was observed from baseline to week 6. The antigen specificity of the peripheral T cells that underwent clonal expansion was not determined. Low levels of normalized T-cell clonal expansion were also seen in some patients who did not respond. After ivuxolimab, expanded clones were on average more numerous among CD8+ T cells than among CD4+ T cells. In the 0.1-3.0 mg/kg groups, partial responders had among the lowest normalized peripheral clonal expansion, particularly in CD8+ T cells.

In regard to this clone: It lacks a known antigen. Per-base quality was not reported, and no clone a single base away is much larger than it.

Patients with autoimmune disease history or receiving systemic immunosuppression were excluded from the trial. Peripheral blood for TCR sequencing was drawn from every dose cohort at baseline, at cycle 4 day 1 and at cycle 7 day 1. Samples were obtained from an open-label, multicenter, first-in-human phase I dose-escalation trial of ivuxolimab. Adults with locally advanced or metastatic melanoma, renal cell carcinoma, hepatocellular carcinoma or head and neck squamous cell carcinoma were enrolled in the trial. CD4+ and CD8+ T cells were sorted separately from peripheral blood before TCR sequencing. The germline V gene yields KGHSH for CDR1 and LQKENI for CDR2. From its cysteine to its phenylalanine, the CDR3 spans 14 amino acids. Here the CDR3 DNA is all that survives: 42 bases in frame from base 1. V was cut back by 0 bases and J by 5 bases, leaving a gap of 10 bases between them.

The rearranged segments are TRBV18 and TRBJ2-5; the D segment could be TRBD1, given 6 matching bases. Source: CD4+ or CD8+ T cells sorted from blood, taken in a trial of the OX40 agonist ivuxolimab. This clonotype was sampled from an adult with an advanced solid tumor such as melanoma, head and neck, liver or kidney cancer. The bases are TGTGCCAGCTCACCACCATCAGGGGCTGAGACCCAGTACTTC. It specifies CASSPPSGAETQYF.